This TCR beta chain was sequenced for a study of human T cells and chemical hapten exposure. Overall study: TCR yields per sample varied mostly from small pooled library volume differences.

There are 14 residues in the CDR3. Germline values: CDR1 MRHNA, CDR2 SNTAGT. V was clipped by 7 bases and J by 0 bases, with 9 bases between them. Overall study results and limits: Relative to control repertoires, expanded TCRs gave rise to significantly more large CDR3 similarity clusters.

Time point given: pre-sensitization, week 0. The sample's treatment: therapeutic diphenylcyclopropenone sensitization with weekly scalp DPC. Extraction of total RNA was performed on unfractionated whole blood. Remarks on this clonotype: Antigen unknown.

MiXCR was run by TCRdb on the RACE reads, yielding one entry per CDR3 protein. The sample consists of about 55,000 distinct CDR3 sequences, approximately 9.5% of them appearing once. This sample comprised whole blood, obtained in connection with sensitization to the hapten diphenylcyclopropenone (DPC). The clonotype originates from a woman in her twenties or thirties with alopecia areata. Some clones in this sample may be carry-over from other donors' samples. The chain recombines TRBV6-4 with TRBJ2-2; either TRBD1 or TRBD2 may supply D (6 bases each). The CDR3 loop is CASKGGTNTGELFF. CDR3 nucleotides: TGTGCCAGCAAAGGGGGGACGAACACCGGGGAGCTGTTTTTT.